This T cell receptor (beta chain) is from a study of blood T cell repertoires in COVID-19 (dated by TCRdb to the early 2020s). The study in broad terms: Samples from collaborators originated in the United States, Italy and Spain and spanned both the acute and convalescent phases of COVID-19. Where available, HLA class I and class II types were obtained from metadata supplied by the sample provider rather than from assay-based typing. Sample metadata almost always included a de-identified subject ID, COVID-19 status, age in years and sex. Subjects who had been exposed to COVID-19, were actively infected with it, or had recovered from it provided the deeply sampled blood TCRbeta repertoires that made up the dataset. The repertoires were released in a freely available public database meant as a resource for research on the immune response to SARS-CoV-2. The prospective study material was composed of cDNA or gDNA derived from T cells, B-cell-depleted T cells, or PBMCs. Samples were obtained from the ongoing ImmuneRACE study (first 160 participants) and from roughly 1,300 subjects provided by 6 global collaborators.

General study outcomes and caveats: The amount of clinical and demographic metadata varied by source and participant and was provided uncurated.

The cysteine opens and the phenylalanine closes a CDR3 of 14 amino acids. Only the CDR3 DNA stays, 42 bases, in frame from base 1. V and J are truncated by 2 bases and 1 base respectively, leaving an intervening sequence of 6 bases. Looking up the germline V gene yields CDR1 SGHTA and CDR2 FQGNSA. The collaborating institutions used their own protocols to collect whole blood in K2EDTA tubes. For TCRbeta analysis, collaborator samples were shipped as frozen whole blood, as isolated PBMCs, or as DNA extracted from either sample type. A remark on this clone: Its recognized antigen is unknown. No base quality information exists; no much larger clone differs at one position.

TCRbeta CDR3 regions were amplified from genomic DNA using the immunoSEQ Assay, a bias-controlled multiplex PCR. In the authors' own workflow: Nucleated cell counts per sample were estimated from amplification of reference gene primers within the assay. To quantify the absolute abundance of each unique TCRbeta CDR3 rearrangement, sequence reads were collapsed and filtered. Productive Simpson clonality was computed per sample as the square root of Simpson's diversity index over productive rearrangements. In TCRdb, the immuneACCESS table is reduced to in-frame sequences with V and J assigned. These tables do not hold every clone; where another copy was compared, an unresolved V gene accounts for under half, and the others remain unexplained. V and J calls and clone size follow that table, whereas D and trimming were derived from the DNA. The sample data list roughly 69,000 clones, and 80% to 90% of these were observed just once. The ten largest account for around 4.4% of the sample.

The source is a man aged 45 to 65 with active COVID-19. The chain is made from TRBV7-2 and TRBJ1-5, with TRBD1 tentatively as D gene (6 bases match). What was sequenced was peripheral blood. The DNA reads TGTGCCAGCAGCTTAAGGGGGAGCAATCAGCCCCAGCATTTT. Its protein reads: CASSLRGSNQPQHF.